This T cell receptor (beta chain) was sequenced during a study of T cells in Graves' hyperthyroidism and ophthalmopathy. General study results and limits: By a 13 V-J model, ophthalmopathy was set apart from stable hyperthyroidism. Among thyroid clonotypes expanded above 0.001, most also appeared in blood.

Looked up from germline, CDR1 is MNHEY and CDR2 is SMNVEV (reference sequence). Trimming removed 2 bases from V and 5 bases from J, with 10 bases in between. There are 13 residues in the CDR3. Amplified TCR beta CDR3 regions derived from RNA transcripts. A set of HTBI primers served as the primers for a first-round RT-PCR of the TCR CDR3. MiXCR was run by TCRdb on the multiplex PCR reads, yielding one entry per CDR3 protein. The sample has a few hundred thousand distinct CDR3 sequences, around 45% seen once. This clonotype came up many times. The antigen remains undetermined. The chain carries TRBV27 and TRBJ2-7, with TRBD1 as a possible D gene (5 bases). The TCR sequence derives from a woman aged 18-29 years with Graves' hyperthyroidism. Sequencing was done on a sample of peripheral blood or thyroid tissue (not recorded which). CDR3 nucleotides: TGTGCCAGCAGTTTAGGGTCCAGGGACGAGCAGTACTTC. This sequence encodes CASSLGSRDEQYF.